Listed below are T cell receptor beta chains from one sample, sequenced in a study of OX40 agonist ivuxolimab in advanced cancers. Data came from immunoSEQ multiplex PCR; TCRdb stores just in-frame clones and leaves some out. The sample consists of 55,000 to 75,000 clones, around 82% of them appearing once. The starting material was CD4+ or CD8+ T cells sorted from blood, obtained in a trial of the OX40 agonist ivuxolimab. Source of these receptors: an adult with an advanced solid tumor such as melanoma, head and neck, liver or kidney cancer. The CDR3 runs from the conserved cysteine through the conserved F or W. Each record gives: D gene, V gene, J gene, clone size, CDR3 DNA, CDR3 protein. D genes are given only for firm matches. Size tells how often a clone was seen (once, few, many) or the class of an expanded clone, and some rows leave it out.

-	TRBV2	TRBJ1-5	-	TGTGCCAGCAGTGATTGGTCAGGGAGCAATCAGCCCCAGCATTTT	CASSDWSGSNQPQHF
-	TRBV18	TRBJ2-7	-	TGTGCCAGCTCACCACCGGGAGGGGGAAGACCGGGGTTT	CASSPPGGGRPGF
-	TRBV2	TRBJ1-1	-	TGTGCCAGCAGGAGTACAACCATGAACACTGAAGCTTTCTTT	CASRSTTMNTEAFF
-	TRBV2	TRBJ1-1	medium-sized	TGTGCCAGCAGTGGCGCGAAGGGACACACTGAAGCTTTCTTT	CASSGAKGHTEAFF
-	TRBV11-2	TRBJ1-1	-	TGTGCCAGCAGCCCCCAAACGGGTACTGAAGCTTTCTTT	CASSPQTGTEAFF
TRBD1	TRBV5-6	TRBJ2-6	-	TGTGCCAGCAGCCCATGGACAGGGTTGGTGAGTGGGGCCAACGTCCTGACTTTC	CASSPWTGLVSGANVLTF
-	TRBV9	TRBJ2-3	-	TGTGCCAGCAGCAAGCAAACGACAGGAGATACGCAGTATTTT	CASSKQTTGDTQYF
-	TRBV7-8	TRBJ2-7	once	TGTGCCAGCAGCCCCGCCCCCCCCGGCGAGCAGTACTTC	CASSPAPPGEQYF
-	TRBV14	TRBJ2-3	-	TGTGCCAGCAGCCAAGAGTGGGGACATGCAGATACGCAGTATTTT	CASSQEWGHADTQYF
-	TRBV7-2	TRBJ1-2	once	TGTGCCAGCAGCTTAGGGAAGGGGTTTAACTATGGCTACACCTTC	CASSLGKGFNYGYTF
-	TRBV11-2	TRBJ2-3	-	TGTGCCAGCAGCTTAGTTTATCCGGTGGATACGCAGTATTTT	CASSLVYPVDTQYF
TRBD2	TRBV9	TRBJ2-4	once	TGTGCCAGCAGCGGGGTCCCGGGACTAGCGGGAGAAAACATTCAGTACTTC	CASSGVPGLAGENIQYF
TRBD1	TRBV15	TRBJ1-2	-	TGTGCCACCAGCAGCACGGGACAGGTCGGGGGCTACACCTTC	CATSSTGQVGGYTF
TRBD1	TRBV6-5	TRBJ1-1	-	TGTGCCAGCAGAGGACAGGGAATCACTGAAGCTTTCTTT	CASRGQGITEAFF
-	TRBV5-5	TRBJ1-5	-	TGTGCCAGCAGCTTGGGACAGGAAGGTAATCAGCCCCAGCATTTT	CASSLGQEGNQPQHF
-	TRBV7-6	TRBJ2-3	-	TGTGCCAGCAGCTTACAGGACTCTAGCACAGATACGCAGTATTTT	CASSLQDSSTDTQYF
TRBD1	TRBV27	TRBJ2-5	-	TGTGCCAGCAGGATGGGACAGGGGCCCCAAGAGACCCAGTACTTC	CASRMGQGPQETQYF
-	TRBV6-4	TRBJ1-6	-	TGTGCCAGCAGTGACACAGGATCTAATTCACCCCTCCACTTT	CASSDTGSNSPLHF
-	TRBV6-5	TRBJ1-5	few	TGTGCCAGCAGCGGACAGCAAAATCAGCCCCAGCATTTT	CASSGQQNQPQHF
TRBD1	TRBV7-8	TRBJ1-2	-	TGTGCCAGCAGCATCGGGACAGGGAAAGCTAACTATGGCTACACCTTC	CASSIGTGKANYGYTF
-	TRBV19	TRBJ1-5	-	TGTGCCAGCTCCTTCGTGGGGGGAGGTCAGCCCCAGCATTTT	CASSFVGGGQPQHF
TRBD2	TRBV7-9	TRBJ2-3	-	TGTGCCAGCAGCTTCGGAGCGGGGGTCTCCTTCACAGATACGCAGTATTTT	CASSFGAGVSFTDTQYF
-	TRBV5-1	TRBJ2-7	-	TGCGCCAGCAGCTTGGGGCCCACCAGCCACGAGCAGTACTTC	CASSLGPTSHEQYF
-	TRBV2	TRBJ2-2	-	TGTGCCAGCAGTGAACGGAGGACATCCAACACCGGGGAGCTGTTTTTT	CASSERRTSNTGELFF
TRBD2	TRBV7-2	TRBJ2-1	once	TGTGCCAGCAGCTTTAAGGCGGGGGGGTACAATGAGCAGTTCTTC	CASSFKAGGYNEQFF
-	TRBV5-6	TRBJ2-5	-	TGTGCCAGCAGCTTATCAAGACAGGACGCAGCCCAGTACTTC	CASSLSRQDAAQYF
TRBD1	TRBV5-8	TRBJ1-2	-	TGTGCCAGCAGCTTCGGGACAGCCTCATATGGCTACACCTTC	CASSFGTASYGYTF
TRBD1	TRBV18	TRBJ1-5	-	TGTGCCAGCTCCGAGGGACAGGGAGATCAGCCCCAGCATTTT	CASSEGQGDQPQHF
TRBD2	TRBV9	TRBJ2-1	-	TGTGCCAGCAGCCTCCGGACTAGCGGGGGACCCTACAATGAGCAGTTCTTC	CASSLRTSGGPYNEQFF
TRBD1	TRBV19	TRBJ2-7	once	TGTGCCAGTAGTATGACAGGGGGCGAATACGAGCAGTACTTC	CASSMTGGEYEQYF
-	TRBV15	TRBJ1-5	-	TGTGCCACCAGCAGTTCCCTAGGTAGCAATCAGCCCCAGCATTTT	CATSSSLGSNQPQHF
-	TRBV6-6	TRBJ2-2	-	TGTGCCAGCAGTTACCCCCTAAGGCCGGCCGGGGAGCTGTTTTTT	CASSYPLRPAGELFF
-	TRBV6-5	TRBJ2-5	-	TGTGCCAGCAGTTACGGGGGGCCTGAGACCCAGTACTTC	CASSYGGPETQYF
-	TRBV11-2	TRBJ1-5	-	TGTGCCAGCAGCTTAGGGGAGTGGGTAAATCAGCCCCAGCATTTT	CASSLGEWVNQPQHF
TRBD1	TRBV18	TRBJ1-1	-	TGTGCCAGCTCGGAACAGGGGGTGGGGGACACTGAAGCTTTCTTT	CASSEQGVGDTEAFF
TRBD1	TRBV4-2	TRBJ1-4	-	TGTGCCAGCAGCGACCGGGACAGGGTAGAAAAACTGTTTTTT	CASSDRDRVEKLFF
TRBD1	TRBV6-1	TRBJ1-1	-	TGTGCCAACGCCCGACAGGGGGCTCTGGGCACTGAAGCTTTCTTT	CANARQGALGTEAFF
-	TRBV5-5	TRBJ1-6	-	TGTGCCAGCAGATATGGGACCCTCAATTCACCCCTCCACTTT	CASRYGTLNSPLHF
-	TRBV19	TRBJ2-2	-	TGTGCCAGTAGTGAGAACACCGGGGAGCTGTTTTTT	CASSENTGELFF
TRBD2	TRBV11-2	TRBJ2-2	-	TGTGCCAGCAGCCACGAAGCGGGGGGCACCGGGGAGCTGTTTTTT	CASSHEAGGTGELFF
-	TRBV5-5	TRBJ1-2	-	TGTGCCAGCAGCTTGGCCGCTGAGGGGTATGGCTACACCTTC	CASSLAAEGYGYTF
TRBD1	TRBV11-2	TRBJ2-1	-	TGTGCCAGCAGCTTAGGGACAGGGGATGAGCAGTTCTTC	CASSLGTGDEQFF
TRBD1	TRBV18	TRBJ1-3	-	TGTGCCAGCTCACCTCTGGCAGGGGGCTATGGAAACACCATATATTTT	CASSPLAGGYGNTIYF
-	TRBV5-4	TRBJ1-1	-	TGTGCCAGCAGCCTGATGAACACTGAAGCTTTCTTT	CASSLMNTEAFF
-	TRBV9	TRBJ1-4	-	TGTGCCAGCAGCGTTCGGGGTGGCAGGGATGAAAAACTGTTTTTT	CASSVRGGRDEKLFF
-	TRBV21-1	TRBJ2-3	-	TGTGCCAGCAGCAACCGCAGAGGGAGCACAGATACGCAGTATTTT	CASSNRRGSTDTQYF
-	TRBV7-8	TRBJ2-7	-	TGTGCCAGCAGCTCAAGGACCAGGGCCGAGCAGTACTTC	CASSSRTRAEQYF
-	TRBV5-4	TRBJ2-7	-	TGTGCCAGCAGCCTGTATACCGGGACAAGGCACTACGAGCAGTACTTC	CASSLYTGTRHYEQYF
-	TRBV10-1	TRBJ2-7	-	TGCGCCAGCAGTGCGTCCGGACAGTACTACGAGCAGTACTTC	CASSASGQYYEQYF
TRBD1	TRBV2	TRBJ2-3	-	TGTGCCAGCAGCGGACAGGTCGCCCCTAGCACAGATACGCAGTATTTT	CASSGQVAPSTDTQYF
TRBD1	TRBV19	TRBJ1-2	few	TGTGCCAGCCTCGGGACAGCACTATATGGCTACACCTTC	CASLGTALYGYTF